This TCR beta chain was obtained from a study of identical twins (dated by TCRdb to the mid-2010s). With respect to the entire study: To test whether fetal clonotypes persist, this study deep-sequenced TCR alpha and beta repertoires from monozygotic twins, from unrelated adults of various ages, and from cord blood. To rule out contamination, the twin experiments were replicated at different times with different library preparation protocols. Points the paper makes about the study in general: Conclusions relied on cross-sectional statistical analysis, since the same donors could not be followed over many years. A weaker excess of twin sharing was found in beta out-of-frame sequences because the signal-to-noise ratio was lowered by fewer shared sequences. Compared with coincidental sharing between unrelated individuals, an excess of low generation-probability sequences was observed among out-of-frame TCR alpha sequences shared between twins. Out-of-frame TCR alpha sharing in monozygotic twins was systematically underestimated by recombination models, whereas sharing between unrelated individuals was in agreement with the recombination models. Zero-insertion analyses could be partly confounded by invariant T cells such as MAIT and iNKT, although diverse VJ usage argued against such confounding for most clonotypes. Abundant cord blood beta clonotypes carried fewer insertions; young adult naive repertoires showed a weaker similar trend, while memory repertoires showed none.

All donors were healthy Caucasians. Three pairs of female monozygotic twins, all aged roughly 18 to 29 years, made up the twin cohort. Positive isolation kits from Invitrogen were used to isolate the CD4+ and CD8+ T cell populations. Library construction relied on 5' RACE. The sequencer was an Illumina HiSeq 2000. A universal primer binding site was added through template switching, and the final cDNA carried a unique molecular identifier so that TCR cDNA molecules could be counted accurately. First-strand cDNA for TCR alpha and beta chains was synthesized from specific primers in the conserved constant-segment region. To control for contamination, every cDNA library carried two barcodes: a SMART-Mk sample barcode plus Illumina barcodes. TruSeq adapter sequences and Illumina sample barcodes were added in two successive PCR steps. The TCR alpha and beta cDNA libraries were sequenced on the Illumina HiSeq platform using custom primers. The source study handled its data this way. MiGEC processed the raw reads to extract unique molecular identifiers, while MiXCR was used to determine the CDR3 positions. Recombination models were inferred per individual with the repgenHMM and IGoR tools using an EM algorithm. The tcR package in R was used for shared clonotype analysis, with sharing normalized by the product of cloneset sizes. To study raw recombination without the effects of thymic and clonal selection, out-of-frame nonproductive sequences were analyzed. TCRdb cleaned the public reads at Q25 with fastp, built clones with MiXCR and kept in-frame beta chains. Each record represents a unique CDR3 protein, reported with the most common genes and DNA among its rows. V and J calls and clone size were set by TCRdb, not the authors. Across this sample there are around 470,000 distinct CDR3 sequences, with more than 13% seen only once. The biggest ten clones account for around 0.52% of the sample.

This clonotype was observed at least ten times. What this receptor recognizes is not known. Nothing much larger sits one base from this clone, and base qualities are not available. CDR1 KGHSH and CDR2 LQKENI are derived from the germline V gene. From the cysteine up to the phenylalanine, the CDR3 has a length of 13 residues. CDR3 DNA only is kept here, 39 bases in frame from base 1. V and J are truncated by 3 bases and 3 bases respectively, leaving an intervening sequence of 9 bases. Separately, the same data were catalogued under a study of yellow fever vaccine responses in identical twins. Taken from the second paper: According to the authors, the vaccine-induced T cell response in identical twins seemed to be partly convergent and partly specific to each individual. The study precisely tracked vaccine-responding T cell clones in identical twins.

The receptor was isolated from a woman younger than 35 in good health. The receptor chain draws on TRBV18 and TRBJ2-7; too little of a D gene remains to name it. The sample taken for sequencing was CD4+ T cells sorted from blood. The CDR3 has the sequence CASSPWIFYEQYF. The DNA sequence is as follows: TGTGCCAGCTCACCCTGGATATTCTACGAGCAGTACTTC.